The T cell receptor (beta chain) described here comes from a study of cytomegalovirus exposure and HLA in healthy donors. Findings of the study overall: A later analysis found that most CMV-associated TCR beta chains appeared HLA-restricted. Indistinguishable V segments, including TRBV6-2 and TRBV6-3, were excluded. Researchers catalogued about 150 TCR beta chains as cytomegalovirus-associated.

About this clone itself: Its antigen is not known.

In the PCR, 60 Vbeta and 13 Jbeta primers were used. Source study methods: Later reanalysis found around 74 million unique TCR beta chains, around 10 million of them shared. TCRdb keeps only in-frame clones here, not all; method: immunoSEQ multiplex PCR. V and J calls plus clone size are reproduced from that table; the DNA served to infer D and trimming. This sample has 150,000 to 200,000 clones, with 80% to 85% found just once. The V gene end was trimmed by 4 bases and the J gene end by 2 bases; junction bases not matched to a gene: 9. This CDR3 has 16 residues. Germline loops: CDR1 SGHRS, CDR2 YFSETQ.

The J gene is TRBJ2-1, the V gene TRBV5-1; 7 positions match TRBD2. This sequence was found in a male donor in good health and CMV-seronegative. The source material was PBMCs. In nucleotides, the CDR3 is TGCGCCAGCAGCCAAAGACTAGCAAAAGCCTACAATGAGCAGTTCTTC. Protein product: CASSQRLAKAYNEQFF. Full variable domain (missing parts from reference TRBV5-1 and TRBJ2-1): KAGVTQTPRYLIKTRGQQVTLSCSPISGHRSVSWYQQTPGQGLQFLFEYFSETQRNKGNFPGRFSGRQFSNSRSEMNVSTLELGDSALYLCASSQRLAKAYNEQFFGPGTRLTVL.